This T cell receptor beta chain is drawn from a study of T cell repertoires in cytomegalovirus infection. MiXCR, applied by TCRdb to the reads, yields one record per CDR3 protein. The table shows about 140,000 distinct CDR3 sequences, with 5.5% to 8% occurring only once. The V gene's germline CDR1 is SGHAT and CDR2 FQNNGV. The CDR3 has 15 amino acids. The V gene end was trimmed by 1 base and the J gene end by 1 base; junction bases not matched to a gene: 2. This clonotype has at least ten counts. The TCR was taken from a human donor in good health (CMV status not recorded). Some clones in this sample may be carry-over from other donors' samples. The J gene is TRBJ2-5, the V gene TRBV11-2; 8 positions match TRBD2. The specimen sequenced was PBMCs. The CDR3 sequence is CASSLAGTSQETQYF. The CDR3, as DNA: TGTGCCAGCAGCTTAGCAGGGACTAGCCAAGAGACCCAGTACTTC. Full variable domain (remainder filled in from reference TRBV11-2 and TRBJ2-5): EAGVAQSPRYKIIEKRQSVAFWCNPISGHATLYWYQQILGQGPKLLIQFQNNGVVDDSQLPKDRFSAERLKGVDSTLKIQPAKLEDSAVYLCASSLAGTSQETQYFGPGTRLLVL.